The clone carrying this T cell receptor (beta chain) occurred once. The antigen is not known. Sequencing libraries made from TCR beta cDNA carried unique molecular identifiers. TCRdb fed the PCR reads into MiXCR, producing one record per CDR3 protein. The data contain 450,000 to 700,000 distinct CDR3 sequences, around 44% of them singletons. The sample comes from a study of post-analysis software for immune sequencing data. Study-wide results and caveats: The five TRBV segments detected at higher frequency in patients than in controls included TRBV5-6, TRBV5-1 and TRBV20-1.

V shed 1 base and J shed 13 bases, with 14 bases lying between them. Germline CDR1 and CDR2: SGHDT and YYEEEE. The CDR3 extends over 12 amino acids. The sample comprised blood. The sequence was collected from a girl under 18 with multiple sclerosis. This chain uses TRBV5-6 with TRBJ1-2; TRBD1 might be the D (6 bases). CDR3 amino acids: CASSLRAGVGTF. CDR3 sequence (DNA): TGTGCCAGCAGCTTGCGTGCAGGGGTCGGCACCTTC.